This TCR beta chain was recorded in a study of blood T cells in healthy people across ages. Trimming shortened V by 5 bases and J by 10 bases, and 13 bases separated the two germline ends. Germline loops: CDR1 SGHTA, CDR2 FQGNSA. The CDR3 is 12 residues long. It was with a sample-barcoded 5' primer and a J-beta primer mix that a second PCR of roughly 7 to 12 cycles was run. TCRdb reprocessed the 5' RACE reads with MiXCR, giving one entry per CDR3 protein. The table lists some 320,000 distinct CDR3 sequences, about 25% of them singletons. Study-level results: The lack of PBMC sorting stopped any conclusive naive versus antigen-experienced comparison.

Researchers isolated at least 6 million PBMCs per sample. On this clonotype: Its cognate antigen is unknown.

Sequencing input: blood. The V and J genes are TRBV7-2 and TRBJ2-3, with D possibly matching TRBD1 (6 bases). The receptor was derived from a woman aged 70-85 years in good health. The CDR3 sequence: CASSPRTASQYF. CDR3 nucleotides: TGTGCCAGCAGCCCGCGGACAGCCTCGCAGTATTTT.